The subject of this entry is one T cell receptor (beta chain). V shed 0 bases and J shed 5 bases, with 17 bases lying between them. The CDR3 is made up of 16 amino acids. Germline values: CDR1 MGHRA, CDR2 YSYEKL. An assay was performed, and its level was deep. Profiling relied on immunoSEQ multiplex PCR, and the TCRdb table lists in-frame clones only, not all of them. The data contain about 550,000 clones, nearly 97% of them seen just once; the ten biggest clones take up roughly 0.1%. These data belong to a study of shared clonotypes between healthy human individuals. CD45RO-negative, CCR7-selected cells formed the naive CD8 fraction, which excluded terminally differentiated effector memory CD45RA+ cells. All the donors were Caucasian adults who lived in Nashville, Tennessee.

Sequenced: naive CD8+ T cells sorted from blood. V and J are TRBV4-1 and TRBJ2-7; tentatively, D is TRBD2 (7 bases). This receptor was obtained from a woman aged 25 to 39 in good health. In DNA, the CDR3 is TGCGCCAGCAGCCAAGATAAAGCGGGAAGGGACAACGAGCAGTACTTC. It translates to CASSQDKAGRDNEQYF.